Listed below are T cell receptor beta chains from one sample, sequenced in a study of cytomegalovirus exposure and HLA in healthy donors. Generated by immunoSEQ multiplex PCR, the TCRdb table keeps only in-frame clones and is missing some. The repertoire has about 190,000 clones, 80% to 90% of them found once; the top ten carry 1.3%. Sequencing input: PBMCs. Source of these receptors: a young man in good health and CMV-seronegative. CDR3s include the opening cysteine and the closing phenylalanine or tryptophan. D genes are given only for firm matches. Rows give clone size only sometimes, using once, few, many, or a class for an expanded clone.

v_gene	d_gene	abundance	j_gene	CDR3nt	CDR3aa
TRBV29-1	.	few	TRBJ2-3	TGCAGCGTTGTCTCCCGTCCAGATACGCAGTATTTT	CSVVSRPDTQYF
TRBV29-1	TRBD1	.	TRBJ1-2	TGCAGCGTTGAAGCCTATACCAGTCAGGACAGGGACTATGGCTACACCTTC	CSVEAYTSQDRDYGYTF
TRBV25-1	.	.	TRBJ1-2	TGTGCCAGCAGTGACAGGTCGGCACGGGGGGGCTACACCTTC	CASSDRSARGGYTF
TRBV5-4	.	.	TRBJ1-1	TGTGCCAGCAGCTCCCTGGGAGGGGGCACTGAAGCTTTCTTT	CASSSLGGGTEAFF
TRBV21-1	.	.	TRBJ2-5	TGTGCCAGCAGCAAAGGGCTGTGGAGGAACCAAGAGACCCAGTACTTC	CASSKGLWRNQETQYF
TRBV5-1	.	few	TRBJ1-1	TGCGCCAGCAGCTTGGACCCAGATTCGATCACTGAAGCTTTCTTT	CASSLDPDSITEAFF
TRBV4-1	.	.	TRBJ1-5	TGCGCCAGCAGCCATTCACAGGGAGGGGCCCAGCCCCAGCATTTT	CASSHSQGGAQPQHF
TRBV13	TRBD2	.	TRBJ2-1	TGTGCCAGCAGCTTAGCGGGGGGGACCAATGAGCAGTTCTTC	CASSLAGGTNEQFF
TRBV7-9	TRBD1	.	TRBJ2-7	TGTGCCAGCAGCCATGAGGGGGCGAGGTCCTACGAGCAGTACTTC	CASSHEGARSYEQYF
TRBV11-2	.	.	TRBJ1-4	TGTGCCAGCAGCTTAAACAGGGCAACTAATGAAAAACTGTTTTTT	CASSLNRATNEKLFF
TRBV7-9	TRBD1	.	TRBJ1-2	TGTGCCAGCAGCTTAGCGGACAGGGCAGACACCTTC	CASSLADRADTF
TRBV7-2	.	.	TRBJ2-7	TGTGCCAGCAGCGGCCTCTCCTACGAGCAGTACTTC	CASSGLSYEQYF
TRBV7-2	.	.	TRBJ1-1	TGTGCCAGCAGCTTATCCGGGAGGGGGACTGAAGCTTTCTTT	CASSLSGRGTEAFF
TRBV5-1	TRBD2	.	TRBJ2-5	TGCGCCAGCAGCTTAATCGGGGGGCAAGAGACCCAGTACTTC	CASSLIGGQETQYF
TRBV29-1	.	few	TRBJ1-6	TGCAGCGTTGGATCTGGCCGGAGAAATTCACCCCTCCACTTT	CSVGSGRRNSPLHF
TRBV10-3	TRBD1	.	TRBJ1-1	TGTGCCATCAGTCGGGGCCAGACAGGGTGGGCCACTGAAGCTTTCTTT	CAISRGQTGWATEAFF
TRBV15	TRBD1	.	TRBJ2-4	TGTGCCACCAACGACAGGGCCCAAAACATTCAGTACTTC	CATNDRAQNIQYF
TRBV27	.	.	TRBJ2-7	TGTGCCAGCAGTTTGCTGGTCAGGTCCTACGAGCAGTACTTC	CASSLLVRSYEQYF
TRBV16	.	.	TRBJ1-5	TGTGCCAGCAGCCAATGGACTGCAAGCAATCAGCCCCAGCATTTT	CASSQWTASNQPQHF
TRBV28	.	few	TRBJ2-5	TGTGCCACTCGGGGGGCCTGGGGGACCCAGTACTTC	CATRGAWGTQYF
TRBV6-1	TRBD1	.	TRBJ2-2	TGTGCCAGCAGTGAAGCGAGAGGACAGGGAAACGGGGAGCTGTTTTTT	CASSEARGQGNGELFF
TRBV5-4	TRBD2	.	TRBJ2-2	TGTGCCAGCAGCGGGATAGCGGGGGGGTCCACCACCGGGGAGCTGTTTTTT	CASSGIAGGSTTGELFF
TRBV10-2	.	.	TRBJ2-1	TGCGCCACCAGAGGGGTCTCCTACAATGAGCAGTTCTTC	CATRGVSYNEQFF
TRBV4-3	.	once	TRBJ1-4	TGCGCCAGCAGCCAAGAATGGGCAGGACATAATGAAAAACTGTTTTTT	CASSQEWAGHNEKLFF
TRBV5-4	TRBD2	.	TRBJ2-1	TGTGCCAGCAGAGATAGCGGGGGGGCAGATGAGCAGTTCTTC	CASRDSGGADEQFF
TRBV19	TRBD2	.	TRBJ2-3	TGTGCCAGTAGTTGGGTCCGGACTAGCGGGGGGAGGTCAGATACGCAGTATTTT	CASSWVRTSGGRSDTQYF
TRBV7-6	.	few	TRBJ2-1	TGTGCCAGCAGCTCTAGAACTAACAATGAGCAGTTCTTC	CASSSRTNNEQFF
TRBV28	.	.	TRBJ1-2	TGTGCCAGCAAATCCGGGGGGGTAGCTAACTATGGCTACACCTTC	CASKSGGVANYGYTF
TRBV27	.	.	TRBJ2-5	TGTGCCAGCAGCCACACAATAGCGGCACAAGAGACCCAGTACTTC	CASSHTIAAQETQYF
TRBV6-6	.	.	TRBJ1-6	TGTGCCAGCAGTGCCGGACGGGATCCACCCCTCCACTTT	CASSAGRDPPLHF
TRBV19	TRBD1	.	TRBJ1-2	TGTGCCAGTAGTATAGACCGACAGGGGTATGGCTACACCTTC	CASSIDRQGYGYTF
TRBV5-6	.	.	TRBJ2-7	TGTGCCAGCAGTCGTACCGGACTCTACGAGCAGTACTTC	CASSRTGLYEQYF
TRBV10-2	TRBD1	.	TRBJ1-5	TGCGCCAGCAGCCTCAACAGGGGTCCGGCCCAGCATTTT	CASSLNRGPAQHF
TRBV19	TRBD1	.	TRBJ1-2	TGTGCCAGTAGACAGGGGACTTGGGGCTACACCTTC	CASRQGTWGYTF
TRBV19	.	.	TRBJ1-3	TGTGCCAGTAGTATCCAGGTCGGAAACACCATATATTTT	CASSIQVGNTIYF